This is a list of T cell receptor beta chains from one sample in a study of T cell changes during pregnancy in multiple sclerosis. Generated by immunoSEQ multiplex PCR, the TCRdb table keeps only in-frame clones and is missing some. The sample records about 65,000 clones, approximately 92% being singletons. The specimen was CD8+ T cells from peripheral blood mononuclear cells, collected in the third trimester of pregnancy. Receptors were obtained from a female donor in good health, enrolled as a control in a pregnancy study. Each CDR3 is given with its conserved first and last residue. The D gene is left open where the match is weak. Clone size is given for some rows only: seen once, a few or many times, or a class if the clone is expanded.

D	J	size	V	length	CDR3	DNA
NA	TRBJ1-1	NA	TRBV5-6	17	CASSLGRTEDMNTEAFF	TGTGCCAGCAGCTTGGGACGGACAGAAGATATGAACACTGAAGCTTTCTTT
TRBD1	TRBJ2-3	NA	TRBV6-6	14	CASSSGQGPDTQYF	TGTGCCAGCAGTAGCGGACAGGGTCCAGATACGCAGTATTTT
NA	TRBJ1-5	NA	TRBV9	15	CASSVGGTNNQPQHF	TGTGCCAGCAGCGTAGGTGGTACAAACAATCAGCCCCAGCATTTT
NA	TRBJ2-3	NA	TRBV4-1	15	CASSQEGAGTDTQYF	TGCGCCAGCAGCCAAGAGGGGGCCGGCACAGATACGCAGTATTTT
NA	TRBJ1-4	NA	TRBV19	13	CASQTPGDEKLFF	TGTGCCAGTCAGACACCGGGGGATGAAAAACTGTTTTTT
NA	TRBJ1-1	NA	TRBV4-2	14	CASSHPRGYTEAFF	TGTGCCAGCAGCCACCCGAGGGGGTACACTGAAGCTTTCTTT
NA	TRBJ1-1	NA	TRBV7-9	12	CASSPDGREAFF	TGTGCCAGCAGCCCTGATGGCAGGGAAGCTTTCTTT
NA	TRBJ1-6	NA	TRBV27	17	CASSPLEPQRGNSPLHF	TGTGCCAGCAGCCCCCTGGAACCGCAAAGGGGTAATTCACCCCTCCACTTT
TRBD1	TRBJ2-7	NA	TRBV9	18	CASSPTRVDRGRSYEQYF	TGTGCCAGCAGCCCTACGAGAGTCGACAGGGGACGATCCTACGAGCAGTACTTC
TRBD2	TRBJ2-7	once	TRBV5-1	16	CASTFMSGGHGNEQYF	TGCGCCAGCACGTTTATGAGCGGGGGGCATGGGAACGAGCAGTACTTC
NA	TRBJ1-1	NA	TRBV5-4	14	CASSFGRGNTEAFF	TGTGCCAGCAGCTTCGGCAGGGGAAACACTGAAGCTTTCTTT
NA	TRBJ1-2	NA	TRBV30	14	CAWSAWDSGDGYTF	TGTGCCTGGAGTGCATGGGACTCGGGGGATGGCTACACCTTC
TRBD1	TRBJ1-6	NA	TRBV6-6	15	CASSLDRDYNSPLHF	TGTGCCAGCAGCCTAGACAGGGACTATAATTCACCCCTCCACTTT